The 19 T cell receptor beta chains below were found in one sample sequenced in a study of early T cells in non-severe SARS-CoV-2 infection. TCRdb fed the 5' RACE reads into MiXCR, producing one record per CDR3 protein. The data contain around 110,000 distinct CDR3 sequences, approximately 10% of them singletons. The sample comprised whole blood. Source of these receptors: an adult who was a healthcare worker with PCR-confirmed SARS-CoV-2 infection or an uninfected control (not recorded which).

V and J are TRBV7-9 and TRBJ2-3, with D unclear. The germline gives CDR1 SEHNR, CDR2 FQNEAQ (reference sequence). The CDR3 runs 11 residues. Between the trimmed V and J ends, which lost 1 base and 11 bases, there was a span of 7 bases. The CDR3 DNA follows: TGTGCCAGCAGCTTAGATGAGGTGCAGTATTTT. It encodes CASSLDEVQYF.

This clonotype was recorded many times. The V call is TRBV2, the J call TRBJ2-2, with TRBD1 identical over 7 bases. Looked up from germline, CDR1 is SNHLY and CDR2 is FYNNEI. The CDR3 sequence is 12 residues long. V shed 5 bases, J shed 9 bases, and the junction held 3 bases outside the gene matches. This CDR3 reads CASSPGGRELFF. The CDR3 bases are TGTGCCAGCAGTCCAGGGGGACGGGAGCTGTTTTTT. Filled out from reference TRBV2 and TRBJ2-2, the complete variable domain reads EPEVTQTPSHQVTQMGQEVILRCVPISNHLYFYWYRQILGQKVEFLVSFYNNEISEKSEIFDDQFSVERPDGSNFTLKIRSTKLEDSAMYFCASSPGGRELFFGEGSRLTVL.

This clonotype showed up many times. V usage is TRBV3-1 and J usage is TRBJ2-5; possibly TRBD1 for D (6 bases). Deletions cut 0 bases from V and 5 bases from J, with 10 bases between. The germline gives CDR1 LGHDT, CDR2 YNNKEL (reference sequence). This CDR3 contains 14 residues. CDR3 in amino acids: CASSQEGGVETQYF. CDR3 DNA sequence: TGTGCCAGCAGCCAAGAAGGGGGAGTTGAGACCCAGTACTTC.

This clonotype was counted a few times. The gene calls are TRBV10-3 and TRBJ2-1, with D hard to call. The germline CDR1 and CDR2 sequences are ENHRY and SYGVKD. Trimming pared 0 bases from V and 7 bases from J, leaving 7 bases between. The CDR3 covers 13 residues. The CDR3 is CAISESTGNEQFF. CDR3 in DNA: TGTGCCATCAGTGAGTCGACCGGGAATGAGCAGTTCTTC.

This clonotype was seen a handful of times. A read error is the likely source, as a far larger clone sits one nucleotide away. The chain has TRBV12-3 or TRBV12-4 and TRBJ2-7; 8 nucleotides agree with TRBD1. CDR3 size: 13 residues. The CDR3 coding sequence is TGTGCCAGCAGTCCCGGACAGGGCCACGAGCAGCACTTC. Translating gives CASSPGQGHEQHF.

This sequence joins TRBV4-1 and TRBJ2-1, with TRBD2 matching over 9 bases. This CDR3 has 14 residues. Germline CDR1 is MGHRA and CDR2 is YSYEKL. After removal of 6 bases from V and 7 bases from J, the junction contained 7 bases not matched to a gene. CDR3 DNA: TGCGCCAGCAGAGTATTAGCGGGAGTTAATGAGCAGTTCTTC. It is translated as CASRVLAGVNEQFF.

V usage is TRBV28 and J usage is TRBJ2-7; D is tentatively TRBD1 or TRBD2 (5 bases each). This CDR3 has 12 residues. Trimming took off 3 bases at V and 5 bases at J, with 8 bases between the two ends. The germline gives CDR1 MDHEN, CDR2 SYDVKM. The CDR3 region has the DNA TGTGCCAGCAGTTTTGGGGGAGACGAGCAGTACTTC. It specifies CASSFGGDEQYF.

This clonotype was detected many times. The chain links TRBV9 to TRBJ1-1; TRBD1 agrees at 7 bases. The V and J ends lost 7 bases and 4 bases, in that order; junction bases with no gene match: 4. There are 12 residues in the CDR3. The germline V gene encodes CDR1 SGDLS and CDR2 YYNGEE. CDR3 loop: CASGGTVTEAFF. The DNA for the CDR3 is TGTGCCAGCGGCGGGACAGTCACTGAAGCTTTCTTT.

This chain uses TRBV12-3 or TRBV12-4 with TRBJ1-3; no clear D gene. The CDR3 sequence is 13 residues long. The V gene lost 3 bases and the J gene lost 4 bases, with 7 bases spanning the gap. The chain's CDR3 is CASSFGRGNTIYF. In DNA form, the CDR3 reads TGTGCCAGCAGTTTTGGGCGGGGAAACACCATATATTTT.

This clonotype was picked up many times. This chain links TRBV7-6 with TRBJ2-1, with D possibly TRBD2 on 5 matching bases. The CDR3 contains 17 residues. V lost 4 bases to trimming and J lost 7 bases, with 23 bases between them. CDR1 and CDR2 from the germline V gene are SGHVS and FNYEAQ. In DNA, the CDR3 is TGTGCCAGCAGCTCCTCCCCGACCCGCGGAGGTACTAATGAGCAGTTCTTC. Its translation: CASSSSPTRGGTNEQFF.

This clonotype appeared many times. The chain uses TRBV29-1 and TRBJ2-7, with 10 bases that match TRBD2. Germline V gene lookup returns CDR1 SQVTM and CDR2 ANQGSEA. V was pared by 2 bases and J by 6 bases, with 7 bases of the junction left unmatched. The CDR3 is made up of 14 amino acids. This CDR3 reads CSVESRSGRGEQYF. CDR3 DNA sequence: TGCAGCGTTGAATCGCGGAGCGGGAGGGGCGAGCAGTACTTC.

Concerning this clonotype: One base away lies a much larger clone, so this may be a sequencing read error. V is TRBV6-1 and J is TRBJ1-6; a possible D gene is TRBD1 (6 bases). This CDR3 region has 15 residues. The germline V and J ends were trimmed by 2 bases and 9 bases, with 14 bases remaining between them. Germline V gene lookup returns CDR1 MNHNS and CDR2 SASEGT. The CDR3 region has the DNA TGTGCCAGCAGTGAATCGGGGACAAGGGGTTCACCCCTCCACTTT. It encodes CASSESGTRGSPLHF.

The table lists this clonotype with a few counts. The chain is built from TRBV9 and TRBJ1-6; D is ambiguous. Trimming stripped 0 bases from V and 10 bases from J, with 8 bases between. The CDR3 sequence is 13 residues long. CDR1 is SGDLS and CDR2 is YYNGEE in the germline V gene. The CDR3 DNA is TGTGCCAGCAGCGTAGGGATGGACTCACCCCTCCACTTT. Protein sequence: CASSVGMDSPLHF.

The J gene is TRBJ2-5, the V gene TRBV25-1, with D perhaps matching TRBD1 (5 bases). With 7 bases removed from V and 2 bases from J, the gap between germline ends came to 17 bases. The length of the CDR3 is 15 residues. Germline CDR1 MGHDK, CDR2 SYGVNS. CDR3 amino acids: CASTSGYGLQETQYF. In nucleotides, the CDR3 is TGTGCCAGCACCTCAGGGTACGGGCTACAAGAGACCCAGTACTTC.

In this sample, this clonotype turned up many times. The rearrangement uses TRBV28 and TRBJ1-6; TRBD1 might be the D (5 bases). Germline loops: CDR1 MDHEN, CDR2 SYDVKM. This CDR3 spans 14 amino acids. The ends were cut back, 6 bases at V and 13 bases at J, with 19 bases in the middle. CDR3 sequence (DNA): TGTGCCAGCAGCTCGGCGGGGCGCCTGATTCCCCTCCACTTT. Protein: CASSSAGRLIPLHF.

This chain connects TRBV28 to TRBJ2-1; D remains ambiguous. The germline CDR1 and CDR2 sequences are MDHEN and SYDVKM. Trimming took off 7 bases at V and 5 bases at J, with 9 bases between the two ends. CDR3 length equals 12 residues. In nucleotides, the CDR3 is TGTGCCAGCACGGACGTCCACAATGAGCAGTTCTTC. This codes for CASTDVHNEQFF.

This clonotype appeared many times. This chain links TRBV11-2 with TRBJ2-7, with 9 bases matching TRBD2. The CDR3 sequence is 14 residues long. Germline V gives CDR1 SGHAT, CDR2 FQNNGV. V trimming: 5 bases; J trimming: 3 bases; junction bases outside the gene matches: 5. The CDR3 bases are TGTGCCAGCAGCGGACTAGCGCTAGGCTACGAGCAGTACTTC. Encoded protein: CASSGLALGYEQYF. The complete variable domain, with remaining parts taken from reference TRBV11-2 and TRBJ2-7, reads EAGVAQSPRYKIIEKRQSVAFWCNPISGHATLYWYQQILGQGPKLLIQFQNNGVVDDSQLPKDRFSAERLKGVDSTLKIQPAKLEDSAVYLCASSGLALGYEQYFGPGTRLTVT.

This clonotype occurred many times. V is TRBV4-2 and J is TRBJ2-1, with TRBD2 matching 9 bases. The V gene end was trimmed by 3 bases and the J gene end by 1 base; junction bases not matched to a gene: 4. The CDR3 is 16 residues long. In germline, CDR1 is LGHNA, CDR2 YNFKEQ. In DNA, the CDR3 is TGTGCCAGCAGCCATGAGACTAGCGGATCCTACAATGAGCAGTTCTTC. This translates into CASSHETSGSYNEQFF.

The chain uses TRBV4-1 and TRBJ2-7; a possible D gene is TRBD1 (6 bases). Germline CDR1 reads MGHRA; CDR2 reads YSYEKL. The CDR3 length is 16 residues. V shed 0 bases and J shed 3 bases, with 15 bases lying between them. The CDR3 is CASSQDYTGLYYEQYF. CDR3 nucleotides: TGCGCCAGCAGCCAAGATTATACAGGGTTATACTACGAGCAGTACTTC.